Reported below is one T cell receptor beta chain. Its target is not known. PCR amplification relied on 60 Vbeta primers (plus 13 Jbeta primers). Generated by immunoSEQ multiplex PCR, the TCRdb table keeps only in-frame clones and is missing some. The top ten clones hold about 7.5% of a sample with over 100,000 clones, around 86% of them seen once. This sample stems from a study of cytomegalovirus exposure and HLA in healthy donors. J lost 4 bases, V lost 4 bases, and 0 bases had no gene match. The germline CDR1 and CDR2 sequences are MNHEY and SMNVEV (reference sequence). CDR3 length: 14 residues. Findings and caveats of the study: Most of the TCR beta V segments (in an earlier analysis) were productive either about 90% or about 30% of the time. An analysis that came later showed most CMV-associated TCR beta chains appearing HLA-restricted. In vitro work confirmed that a few CMV-associated chains recognize CMV antigens.

The sequenced sample consisted of PBMCs. This receptor was taken from a woman in her forties or fifties in good health and CMV-seropositive. The chain employs TRBV27 and TRBJ2-1; TRBD2 agrees at 11 bases. The CDR3 loop is CASSSSGRYNEQFF. The CDR3 bases are TGTGCCAGCAGTTCTAGCGGGAGGTACAATGAGCAGTTCTTC.